Listed below are T cell receptor beta chains from one sample, sequenced in a study of cytomegalovirus exposure and HLA in healthy donors. Produced via immunoSEQ multiplex PCR; TCRdb's table is partial and in-frame only. The sample lists 140,000 to 150,000 clones; more than 8% were seen once. The material sequenced was PBMCs. The source of these receptors is a man in his forties or fifties in good health and CMV-seronegative. Each CDR3 is given with its conserved first and last residue. The D gene is left open where the match is weak. Clone sizes are given selectively: once, few, many, or a class where the clone is expanded.

j_call d_call v_call clone_size cdr3_nt cdr3_aa
TRBJ1-1 . TRBV12-2 . TGTGCAAGCCGACTAGGGGTGAACACTGAAGCTTTCTTT CASRLGVNTEAFF
TRBJ2-6 . TRBV5-4 . TGTGCCAGCAGCTTGGATCAGGACTCTGGGGCCAACGTCCTGACTTTC CASSLDQDSGANVLTF
TRBJ2-7 TRBD2 TRBV10-3 . TGTGCCATCAGTGAGTACGTGACTAGCGGGAGCTACGAGCAGTACTTC CAISEYVTSGSYEQYF
TRBJ1-1 TRBD1 TRBV6-1 . TGTGCCAGCAGTGAAGGAATTTTAGGGACAGGCTACACTGAAGCTTTCTTT CASSEGILGTGYTEAFF
TRBJ2-7 . TRBV30 . TGTGCCGGCAGGGGCGTCTCCTACGAGCAGTACTTC CAGRGVSYEQYF
TRBJ2-7 TRBD1 TRBV28 few TGTGCCAGCATCGCCTCATTCCGGGACAGCCTGTACTTC CASIASFRDSLYF
TRBJ1-5 . TRBV2 . TGTGCCAGCAGTGCGGGACAAACGCTCAATCAGCCCCAGCATTTT CASSAGQTLNQPQHF
TRBJ2-3 TRBD1 TRBV19 . TGTGCCAGTAGAGTAAAAGCCTCGGACAGGGGAGGAGATACGCAGTATTTT CASRVKASDRGGDTQYF
TRBJ1-6 . TRBV6-1 . TGTGCCAGCAGTGAGAACAGGGCCTATTCACCCCTCCACTTT CASSENRAYSPLHF
TRBJ2-7 TRBD1 TRBV5-4 few TGTGCCAGCAGCTTGGACAGGGGGTCCTACGAGCAGTACTTC CASSLDRGSYEQYF
TRBJ1-3 . TRBV7-7 few TGTGCTAGCAGCCCCCTAGCCGCTGGAAACACCATATATTTT CASSPLAAGNTIYF
TRBJ2-7 TRBD1 TRBV28 few TGTGCCAGCAGTCCGCCCTCGACAGGGCTCGTGGGTTACGAGCAGTACTTC CASSPPSTGLVGYEQYF